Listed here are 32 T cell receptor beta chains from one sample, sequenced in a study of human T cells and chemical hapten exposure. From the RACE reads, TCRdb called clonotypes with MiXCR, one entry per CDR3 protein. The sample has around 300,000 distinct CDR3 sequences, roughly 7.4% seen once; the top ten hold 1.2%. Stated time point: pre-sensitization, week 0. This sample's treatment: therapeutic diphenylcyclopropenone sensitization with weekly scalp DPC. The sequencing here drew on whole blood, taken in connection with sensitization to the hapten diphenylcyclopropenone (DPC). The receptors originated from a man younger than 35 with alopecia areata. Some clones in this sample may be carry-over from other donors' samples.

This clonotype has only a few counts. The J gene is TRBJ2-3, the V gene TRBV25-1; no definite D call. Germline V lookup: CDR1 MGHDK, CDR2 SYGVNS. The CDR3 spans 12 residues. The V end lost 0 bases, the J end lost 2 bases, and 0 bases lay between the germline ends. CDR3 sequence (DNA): TGTGCCAGCAGTGAATACACAGATACGCAGTATTTT. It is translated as CASSEYTDTQYF.

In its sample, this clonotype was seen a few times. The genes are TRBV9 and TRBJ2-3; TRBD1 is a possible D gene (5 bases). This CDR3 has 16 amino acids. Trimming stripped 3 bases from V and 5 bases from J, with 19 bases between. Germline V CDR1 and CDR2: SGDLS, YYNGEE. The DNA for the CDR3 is TGTGCCAGCAGCGGACCGACAGTGGCAGTCATAGATACGCAGTATTTT. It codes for CASSGPTVAVIDTQYF.

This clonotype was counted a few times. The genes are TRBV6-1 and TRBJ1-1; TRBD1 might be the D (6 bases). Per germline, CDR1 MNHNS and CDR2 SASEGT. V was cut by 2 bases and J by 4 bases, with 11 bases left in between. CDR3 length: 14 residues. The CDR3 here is CASSEKGHFTEAFF. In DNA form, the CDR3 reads TGTGCCAGCAGTGAAAAGGGACACTTCACTGAAGCTTTCTTT.

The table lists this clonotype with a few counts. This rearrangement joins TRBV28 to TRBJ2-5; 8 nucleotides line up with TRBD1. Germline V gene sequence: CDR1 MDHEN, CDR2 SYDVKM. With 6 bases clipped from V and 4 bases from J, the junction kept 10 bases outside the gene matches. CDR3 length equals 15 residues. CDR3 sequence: CASSRSTGVSETQYF. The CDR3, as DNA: TGTGCCAGCAGCAGATCGACAGGGGTGTCAGAGACCCAGTACTTC.

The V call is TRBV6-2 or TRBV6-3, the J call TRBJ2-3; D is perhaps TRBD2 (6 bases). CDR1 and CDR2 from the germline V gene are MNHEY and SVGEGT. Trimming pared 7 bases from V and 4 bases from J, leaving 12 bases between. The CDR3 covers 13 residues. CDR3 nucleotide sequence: TGTGCCAGCAAAAGCGGAGGGGCAGATACGCAGTATTTT. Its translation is CASKSGGADTQYF.

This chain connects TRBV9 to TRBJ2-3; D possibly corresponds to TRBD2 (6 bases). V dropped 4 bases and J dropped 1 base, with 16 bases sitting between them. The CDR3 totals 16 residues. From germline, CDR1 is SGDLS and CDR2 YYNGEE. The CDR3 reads CASSFGTSPGTDTQYF. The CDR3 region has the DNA TGTGCCAGCAGCTTCGGGACTTCTCCTGGCACAGATACGCAGTATTTT.

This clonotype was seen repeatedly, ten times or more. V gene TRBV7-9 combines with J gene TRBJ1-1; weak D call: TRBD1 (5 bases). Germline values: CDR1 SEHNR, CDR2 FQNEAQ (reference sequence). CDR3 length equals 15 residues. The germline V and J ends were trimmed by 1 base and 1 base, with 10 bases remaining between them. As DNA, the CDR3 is TGTGCCAGCAGCTTAGTCGGGGACCCGAACACTGAAGCTTTCTTT. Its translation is CASSLVGDPNTEAFF.

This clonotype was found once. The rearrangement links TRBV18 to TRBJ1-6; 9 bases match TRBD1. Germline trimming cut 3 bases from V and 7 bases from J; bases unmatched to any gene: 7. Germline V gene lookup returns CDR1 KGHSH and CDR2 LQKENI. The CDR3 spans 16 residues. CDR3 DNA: TGTGCCAGCTCACCGCAACAGGGGGCCGAGAATTCACCCCTCCACTTT. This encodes CASSPQQGAENSPLHF.

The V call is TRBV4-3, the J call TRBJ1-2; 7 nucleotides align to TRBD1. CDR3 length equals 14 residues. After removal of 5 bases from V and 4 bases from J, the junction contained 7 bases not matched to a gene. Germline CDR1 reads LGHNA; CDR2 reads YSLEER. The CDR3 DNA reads TGCGCCAGCAGCTGGACAGACAGGGCCTATGGCTACACCTTC. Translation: CASSWTDRAYGYTF.

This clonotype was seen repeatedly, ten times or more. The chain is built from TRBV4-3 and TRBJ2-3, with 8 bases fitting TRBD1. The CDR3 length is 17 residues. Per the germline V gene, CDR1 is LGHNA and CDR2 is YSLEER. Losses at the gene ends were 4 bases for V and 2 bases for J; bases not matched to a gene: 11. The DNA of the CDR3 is TGCGCCAGCAGCCGGACCCATGACAGGGGAAACACAGATACGCAGTATTTT. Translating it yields CASSRTHDRGNTDTQYF.

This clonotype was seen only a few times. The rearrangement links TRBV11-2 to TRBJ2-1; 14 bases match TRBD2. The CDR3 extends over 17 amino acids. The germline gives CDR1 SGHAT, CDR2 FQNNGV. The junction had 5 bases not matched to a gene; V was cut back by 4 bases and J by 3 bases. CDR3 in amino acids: CASSSGGTSGGYNEQFF. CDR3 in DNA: TGTGCCAGCAGCTCCGGAGGGACTAGCGGGGGCTACAATGAGCAGTTCTTC.

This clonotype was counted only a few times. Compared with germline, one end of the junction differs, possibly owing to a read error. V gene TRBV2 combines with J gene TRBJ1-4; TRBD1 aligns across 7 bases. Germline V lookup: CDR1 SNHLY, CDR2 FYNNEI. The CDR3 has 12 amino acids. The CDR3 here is CAGGQEDEKLLF. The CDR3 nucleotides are TGTGCCGGAGGACAGGAGGATGAAAAACTGCTTTTT.

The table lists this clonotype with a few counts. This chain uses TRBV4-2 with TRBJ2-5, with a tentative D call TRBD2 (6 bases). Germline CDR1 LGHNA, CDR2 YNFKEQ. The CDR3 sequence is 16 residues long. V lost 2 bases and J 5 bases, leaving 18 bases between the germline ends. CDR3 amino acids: CASSQQTGTAYETQYF. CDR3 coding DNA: TGTGCCAGCAGCCAACAAACCGGGACTGCCTATGAGACCCAGTACTTC.

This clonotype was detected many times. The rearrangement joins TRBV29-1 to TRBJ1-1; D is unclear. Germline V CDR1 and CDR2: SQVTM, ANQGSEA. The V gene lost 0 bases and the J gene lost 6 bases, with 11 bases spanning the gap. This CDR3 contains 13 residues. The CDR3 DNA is TGCAGCGTTGAAGAGACGGTGAGCGCTGAAGCTTTCTTT. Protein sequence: CSVEETVSAEAFF. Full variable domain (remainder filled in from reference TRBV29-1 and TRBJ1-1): SAVISQKPSRDICQRGTSLTIQCQVDSQVTMMFWYRQQPGQSLTLIATANQGSEATYESGFVIDKFPISRPNLTFSTLTVSNMSPEDSSIYLCSVEETVSAEAFFGQGTRLTVV.

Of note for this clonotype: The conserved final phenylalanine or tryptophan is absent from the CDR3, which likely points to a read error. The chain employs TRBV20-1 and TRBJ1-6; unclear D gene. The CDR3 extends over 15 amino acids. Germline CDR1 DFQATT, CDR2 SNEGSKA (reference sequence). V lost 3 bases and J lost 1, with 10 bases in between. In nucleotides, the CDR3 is TGCAGTGCTAGGACGGGTGGGTCCTATAATTCACCCCTCCACCTT. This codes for CSARTGGSYNSPLHL.

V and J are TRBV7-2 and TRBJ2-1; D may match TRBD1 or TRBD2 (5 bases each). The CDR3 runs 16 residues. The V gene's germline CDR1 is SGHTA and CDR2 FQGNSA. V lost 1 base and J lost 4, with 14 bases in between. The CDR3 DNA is TGTGCCAGCAGCTTAGGGGCCGGGACCCTTTACAATGAGCAGTTCTTC. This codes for CASSLGAGTLYNEQFF.

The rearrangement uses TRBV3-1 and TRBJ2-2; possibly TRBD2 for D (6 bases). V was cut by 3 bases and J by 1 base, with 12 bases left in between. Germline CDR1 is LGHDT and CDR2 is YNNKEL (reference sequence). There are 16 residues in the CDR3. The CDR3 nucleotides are TGTGCCAGCAGCCAGGGGGACTTGTTGAACACCGGGGAGCTGTTTTTT. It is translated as CASSQGDLLNTGELFF.

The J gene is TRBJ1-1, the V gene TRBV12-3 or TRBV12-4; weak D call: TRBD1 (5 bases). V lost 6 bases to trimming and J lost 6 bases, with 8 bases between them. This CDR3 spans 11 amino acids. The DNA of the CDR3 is TGTGCCAGCAGAGGGACTGCTGAAGCTTTCTTT. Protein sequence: CASRGTAEAFF.

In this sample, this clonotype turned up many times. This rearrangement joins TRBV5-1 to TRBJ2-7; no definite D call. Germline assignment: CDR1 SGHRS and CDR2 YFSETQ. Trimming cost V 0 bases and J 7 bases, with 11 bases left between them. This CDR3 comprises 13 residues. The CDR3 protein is CASSLAVFQEQYF. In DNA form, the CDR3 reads TGCGCCAGCAGCTTGGCCGTTTTTCAGGAGCAGTACTTC.

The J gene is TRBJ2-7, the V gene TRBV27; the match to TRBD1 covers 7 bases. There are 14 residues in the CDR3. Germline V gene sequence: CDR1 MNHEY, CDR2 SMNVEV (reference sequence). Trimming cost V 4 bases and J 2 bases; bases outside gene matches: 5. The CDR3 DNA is TGTGCCAGCAGTTACCGACAGGGTCCCTACGAGCAGTACTTC. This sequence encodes CASSYRQGPYEQYF.

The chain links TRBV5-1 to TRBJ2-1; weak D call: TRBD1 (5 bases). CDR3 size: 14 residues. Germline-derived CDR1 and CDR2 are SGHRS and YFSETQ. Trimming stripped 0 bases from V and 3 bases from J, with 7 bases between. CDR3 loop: CASSLDRFYNEQFF. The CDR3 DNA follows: TGCGCCAGCAGCTTGGACAGGTTCTACAATGAGCAGTTCTTC.

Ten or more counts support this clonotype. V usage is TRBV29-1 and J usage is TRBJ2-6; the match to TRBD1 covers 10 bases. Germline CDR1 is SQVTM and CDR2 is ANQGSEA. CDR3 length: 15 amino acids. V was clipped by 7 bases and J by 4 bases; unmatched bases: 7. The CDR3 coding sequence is TGCAGCGCCTCCGGGACAGGGGCAGGGGCCAACGTCCTGACTTTC. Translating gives CSASGTGAGANVLTF.

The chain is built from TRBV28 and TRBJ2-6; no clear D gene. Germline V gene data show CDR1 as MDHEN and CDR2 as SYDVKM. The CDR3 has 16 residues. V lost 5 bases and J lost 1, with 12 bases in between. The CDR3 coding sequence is TGTGCCAGCAGTATCCTCCTGGGGTCTGGGGCCAACGTCCTGACTTTC. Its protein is CASSILLGSGANVLTF.

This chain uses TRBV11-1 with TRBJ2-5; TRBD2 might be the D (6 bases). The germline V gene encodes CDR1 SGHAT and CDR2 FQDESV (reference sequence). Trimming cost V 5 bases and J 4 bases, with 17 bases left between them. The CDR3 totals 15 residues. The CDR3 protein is CASSPGTPRGETQYF. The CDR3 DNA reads TGTGCCAGCAGCCCCGGGACTCCGAGAGGAGAGACCCAGTACTTC.

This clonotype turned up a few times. The CDR3 region has the DNA TGTGCCAGCAGCTTGGCCCTGACGCGGAGAGATTCACCCCTCCACTTT. Its translation: CASSLALTRRDSPLHF. The V and J genes are TRBV5-5 and TRBJ1-6; D uncertain. The CDR3 has 16 amino acids. CDR1 and CDR2 from the germline V gene are SGHKS and YYEKEE (reference sequence). V lost 0 bases and J 8 bases, leaving 15 bases between the germline ends.

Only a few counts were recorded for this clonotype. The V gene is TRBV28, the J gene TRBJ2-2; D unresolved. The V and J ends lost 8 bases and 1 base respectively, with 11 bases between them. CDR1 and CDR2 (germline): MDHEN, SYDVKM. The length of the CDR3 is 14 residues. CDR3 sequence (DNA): TGTGCCAGCCGGGCGGAGTTGAACACCGGGGAGCTGTTTTTT. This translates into CASRAELNTGELFF.

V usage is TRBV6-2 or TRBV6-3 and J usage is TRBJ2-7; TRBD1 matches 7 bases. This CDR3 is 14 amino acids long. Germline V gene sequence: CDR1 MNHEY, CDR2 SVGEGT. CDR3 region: CASSSRQGSYERYV. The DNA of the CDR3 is TGTGCCAGCAGTTCAAGACAGGGATCCTACGAGCGGTACGTC.

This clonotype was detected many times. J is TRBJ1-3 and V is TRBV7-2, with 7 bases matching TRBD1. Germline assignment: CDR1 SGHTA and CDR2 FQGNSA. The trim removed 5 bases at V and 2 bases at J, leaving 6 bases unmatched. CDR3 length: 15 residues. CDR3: CASSTGQAPGNTIYF. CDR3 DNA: TGTGCCAGCAGCACAGGACAGGCCCCTGGAAACACCATATATTTT. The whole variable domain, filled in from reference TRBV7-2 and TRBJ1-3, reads GAGVSQSPSNKVTEKGKDVELRCDPISGHTALYWYRQSLGQGLEFLIYFQGNSAPDKSGLPSDRFSAERTGGSVSTLTIQRTQQEDSAVYLCASSTGQAPGNTIYFGEGSWLTVV.

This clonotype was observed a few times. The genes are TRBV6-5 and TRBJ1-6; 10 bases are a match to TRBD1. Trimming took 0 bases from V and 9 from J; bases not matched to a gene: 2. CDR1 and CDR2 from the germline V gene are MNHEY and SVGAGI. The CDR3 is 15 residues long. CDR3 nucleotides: TGTGCCAGCAGTTACTCGACAGGGGGCTTTTCACCCCTCCACTTT. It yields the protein CASSYSTGGFSPLHF.

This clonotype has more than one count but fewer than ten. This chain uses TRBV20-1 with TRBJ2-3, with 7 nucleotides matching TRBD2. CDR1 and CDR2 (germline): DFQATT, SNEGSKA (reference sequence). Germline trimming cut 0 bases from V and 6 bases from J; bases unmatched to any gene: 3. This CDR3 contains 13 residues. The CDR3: CSAREGGRDTQYF. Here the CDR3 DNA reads TGCAGTGCTAGAGAGGGAGGGAGGGATACGCAGTATTTT.

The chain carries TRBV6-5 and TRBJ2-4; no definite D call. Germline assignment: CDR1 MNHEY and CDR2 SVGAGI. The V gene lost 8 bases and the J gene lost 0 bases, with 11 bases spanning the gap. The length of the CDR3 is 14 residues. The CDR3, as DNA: TGTGCCAGCGGGTCCTCTAGAGCCAAAAACATTCAGTACTTC. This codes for CASGSSRAKNIQYF.

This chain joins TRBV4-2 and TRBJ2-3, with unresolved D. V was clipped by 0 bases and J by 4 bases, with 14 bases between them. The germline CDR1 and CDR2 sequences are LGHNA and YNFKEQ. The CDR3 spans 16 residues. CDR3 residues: CASSQDATRRADTQYF. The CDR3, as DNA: TGTGCCAGCAGCCAAGACGCGACCAGACGGGCAGATACGCAGTATTTT.